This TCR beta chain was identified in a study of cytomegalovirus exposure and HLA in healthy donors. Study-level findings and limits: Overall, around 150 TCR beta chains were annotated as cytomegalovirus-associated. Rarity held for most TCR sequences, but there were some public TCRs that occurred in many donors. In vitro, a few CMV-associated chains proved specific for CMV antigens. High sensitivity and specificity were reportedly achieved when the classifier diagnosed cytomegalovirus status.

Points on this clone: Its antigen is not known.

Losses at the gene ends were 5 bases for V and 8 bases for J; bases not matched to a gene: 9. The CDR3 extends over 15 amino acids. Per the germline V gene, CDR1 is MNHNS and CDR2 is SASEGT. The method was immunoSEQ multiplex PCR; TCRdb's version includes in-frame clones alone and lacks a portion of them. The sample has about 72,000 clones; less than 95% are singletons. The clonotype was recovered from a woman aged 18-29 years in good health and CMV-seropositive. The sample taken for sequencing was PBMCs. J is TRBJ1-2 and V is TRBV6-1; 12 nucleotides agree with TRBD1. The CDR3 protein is CASSLRDRGQDGYTF. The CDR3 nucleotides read TGTGCCAGCAGTCTCCGGGACAGGGGGCAGGACGGCTACACCTTC.